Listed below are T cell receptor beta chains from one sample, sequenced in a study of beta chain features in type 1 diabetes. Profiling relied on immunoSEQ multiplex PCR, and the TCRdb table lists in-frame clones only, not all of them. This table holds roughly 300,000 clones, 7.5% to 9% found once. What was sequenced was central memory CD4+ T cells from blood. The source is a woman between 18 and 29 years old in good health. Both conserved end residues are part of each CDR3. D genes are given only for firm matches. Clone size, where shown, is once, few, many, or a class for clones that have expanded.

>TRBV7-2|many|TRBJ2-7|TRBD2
CASSLASGVGGEQYF
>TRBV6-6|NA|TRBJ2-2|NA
CASSYSSGYTGELFF
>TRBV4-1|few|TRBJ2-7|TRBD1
CASSHRQGWDYEQYF
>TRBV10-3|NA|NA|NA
CAISGGHNYEQYF
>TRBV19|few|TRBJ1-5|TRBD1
CASKGQGPGGPQHF
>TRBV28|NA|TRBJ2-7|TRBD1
CASSPAGTGILEEYF
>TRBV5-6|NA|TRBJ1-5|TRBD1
CASSFRGQGSQPQHF
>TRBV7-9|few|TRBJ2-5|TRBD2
CASSPGGTSRRETQYF
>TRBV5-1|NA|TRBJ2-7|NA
CASSGSASSSEQYF
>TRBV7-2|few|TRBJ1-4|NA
CASSLLTGLNEKLFF
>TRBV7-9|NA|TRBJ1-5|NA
CASSQSGNQPQHF
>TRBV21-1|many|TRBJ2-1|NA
CASSKALAPREQFF
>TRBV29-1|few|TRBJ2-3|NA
CSVEKVSADTQYF
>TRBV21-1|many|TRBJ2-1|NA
CASSKVGSGSSYNEQFF
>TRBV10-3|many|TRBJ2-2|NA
CAISESGGAGELFF
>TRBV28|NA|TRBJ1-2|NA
CASTDSRGAGYTF